Following are 24 T cell receptor beta chains from one sample sequenced in a study of technical replicates of blood from a handful of donors. The data were produced by immunoSEQ multiplex PCR, yet TCRdb's version contains in-frame clones alone and is incomplete. The data show about 84,000 clones, with around 97% seen just once and over 0.15% held by the top ten. Sequenced: T cells isolated from PBMCs. Receptors originate from a human donor in good health.

V gene TRBV5-8 combines with J gene TRBJ1-5; D not resolved. The CDR3 length is 14 residues. The germline V and J ends were trimmed by 0 bases and 4 bases, with 8 bases remaining between them. Germline V gene sequence: CDR1 SGHTS, CDR2 YDEGEE. This CDR3 reads CASSLEPLNQPQHF. DNA for the CDR3: TGTGCCAGCAGCTTGGAACCACTGAATCAGCCCCAGCATTTT.

This clone occurred once. The gene calls are TRBV29-1 and TRBJ1-5; D ambiguous. Germline CDR1 SQVTM, CDR2 ANQGSEA. The CDR3 spans 14 residues. V was clipped by 4 bases and J by 0 bases, with 10 bases between them. The CDR3 DNA is TGCAGCGTTGGTTCGCCAGATAGCAATCAGCCCCAGCATTTT. Translating gives CSVGSPDSNQPQHF.

CDR3 bases: TGTGCCAGCAGCATAACTGCGAACACCGGGGAGCTGTTTTTT. Its protein product is CASSITANTGELFF. The genes are TRBV9 and TRBJ2-2; D unresolved. Looked up from germline, CDR1 is SGDLS and CDR2 is YYNGEE. CDR3 length: 14 residues. V lost 4 bases and J 0 bases, leaving 7 bases between the germline ends. Full variable domain (remainder filled in from reference TRBV9 and TRBJ2-2): DSGVTQTPKHLITATGQRVTLRCSPRSGDLSVYWYQQSLDQGLQFLIQYYNGEERAKGNILERFSAQQFPDLHSELNLSSLELGDSALYFCASSITANTGELFFGEGSRLTVL.

The chain joins TRBV19 to TRBJ1-5; D gene uncertain. Between the trimmed V and J ends, which lost 6 bases and 7 bases, there was a span of 10 bases. The CDR3 has 12 amino acids. The germline V gene has CDR1 LNHDA and CDR2 SQIVND (reference sequence). DNA for the CDR3: TGTGCCAGTAGCCCCAACATCCAGCCCCAGCATTTT. This sequence encodes CASSPNIQPQHF.

This chain connects TRBV6-5 to TRBJ1-1; D uncertain. Germline-derived CDR1 and CDR2 are MNHEY and SVGAGI. The V end lost 2 bases, the J end lost 1 base, and 5 bases lay between the germline ends. CDR3 length: 13 residues. The CDR3 bases are TGTGCCAGCAGTTACCGGAGGAACACTGAAGCTTTCTTT. It yields the protein CASSYRRNTEAFF.

The chain couples TRBV2 to TRBJ2-7, with D possibly TRBD2 on 5 matching bases. Germline lookup yields CDR1 SNHLY and CDR2 FYNNEI. This CDR3 spans 13 amino acids. Deletions cut 6 bases from V and 5 bases from J, with 14 bases between. In nucleotides, the CDR3 is TGTGCCAGCAGCGCCGGGATGACACACGAGCAGTACTTC. The encoded protein is CASSAGMTHEQYF.

The chain carries TRBV5-1 and TRBJ2-7, with D uncertain. Trimming pared 4 bases from V and 3 bases from J, leaving 14 bases between. Germline lookup yields CDR1 SGHRS and CDR2 YFSETQ. The CDR3 totals 14 residues. As DNA, the CDR3 is TGCGCCAGCAGCGCCACCCTTCAGGACTACGAGCAGTACTTC. Translated: CASSATLQDYEQYF.

This chain connects TRBV6-5 to TRBJ1-2; the D gene is possibly TRBD1 (5 bases). Trimming pared 8 bases from V and 7 bases from J, leaving 17 bases between. This CDR3 contains 13 residues. Per the germline V gene, CDR1 is MNHEY and CDR2 is SVGAGI. The DNA for the CDR3 is TGTGCCAGCCGAGCCACAATCGGGGGTGGCTACACCTTC. Amino acids: CASRATIGGGYTF.

The V and J genes are TRBV11-2 and TRBJ2-7; D gene uncertain. Germline V gene data show CDR1 as SGHAT and CDR2 as FQNNGV. This CDR3 comprises 13 residues. The germline V and J ends were trimmed by 2 bases and 6 bases, with 11 bases remaining between them. Written as DNA, the CDR3 is TGTGCCAGCAGCTTACTGGCTGGTGGCGAGCAGTACTTC. This gives the protein CASSLLAGGEQYF.

The gene calls are TRBV5-4 and TRBJ2-1; TRBD2 matches 16 bases. Germline loops: CDR1 SGHNT, CDR2 YYREEE (reference sequence). This CDR3 region has 19 residues. Trimming took 2 bases from V and 4 from J; bases not matched to a gene: 9. The CDR3 here is CASSFDLGLAGGIYNEQFF. The CDR3 DNA is TGTGCCAGCAGCTTCGACTTGGGACTAGCGGGAGGGATTTACAATGAGCAGTTCTTC.

The chain employs TRBV28 and TRBJ1-2, with D maybe TRBD1 (5 bases). Trimming took off 8 bases at V and 6 bases at J, with 16 bases between the two ends. This CDR3 has 13 amino acids. The germline CDR1 and CDR2 sequences are MDHEN and SYDVKM. CDR3 sequence: CASGRTGSHGYTF. The CDR3 bases are TGTGCCAGCGGCCGCACAGGTTCGCATGGCTACACCTTC.

The V call is TRBV19, the J call TRBJ1-5; D is perhaps TRBD1 (5 bases). The CDR3 sequence is 14 residues long. The V gene's germline CDR1 is LNHDA and CDR2 SQIVND (reference sequence). The V gene lost 7 bases and the J gene lost 4 bases, with 14 bases spanning the gap. CDR3 residues: CASTMGDFNQPQHF. The CDR3 DNA reads TGTGCCAGTACAATGGGGGACTTTAATCAGCCCCAGCATTTT.

The chain carries TRBV4-1 and TRBJ2-2; the match to TRBD2 covers 9 bases. Per the germline V gene, CDR1 is MGHRA and CDR2 is YSYEKL. Trimming cost V 1 base and J 1 base; bases outside gene matches: 4. The CDR3 runs 17 residues. The CDR3 region has the DNA TGCGCCAGCAGCCAAGGTCTAGCGGGATTGAACACCGGGGAGCTGTTTTTT. This codes for CASSQGLAGLNTGELFF.

The gene calls are TRBV27 and TRBJ2-1, with 10 bases that match TRBD2. J lost 2 bases, V lost 2 bases, and 6 bases had no gene match. Germline-derived CDR1 and CDR2 are MNHEY and SMNVEV (reference sequence). The length of the CDR3 is 17 residues. The CDR3 sequence is CASSLSTSGATYNEQFF. The CDR3 DNA reads TGTGCCAGCAGTTTAAGCACTAGCGGGGCTACCTACAATGAGCAGTTCTTC.

The chain recombines TRBV29-1 with TRBJ2-1; TRBD2 is a possible D gene (6 bases). CDR3 length equals 15 residues. Germline V gene lookup returns CDR1 SQVTM and CDR2 ANQGSEA. V dropped 3 bases and J dropped 5 bases, with 17 bases sitting between them. In DNA, the CDR3 is TGCAGCGTTGACCTCGGGACTTGGGGAAACAATGAGCAGTTCTTC. Its protein is CSVDLGTWGNNEQFF.

V gene TRBV2 combines with J gene TRBJ2-7, with a tentative D call TRBD2 (7 bases). This CDR3 region has 14 residues. The ends were cut back, 4 bases at V and 4 bases at J, with 14 bases in the middle. CDR1 SNHLY and CDR2 FYNNEI come from the germline V gene. The CDR3 is CASSALGGLYEQYF. CDR3 DNA sequence: TGTGCCAGCAGTGCCTTGGGGGGGCTATACGAGCAGTACTTC.

CDR3 nucleotides: TGTGCCAGCAGTTTATCTGGCTCCTTTGGGAGAGAGCAGTACTTC. Its translation: CASSLSGSFGREQYF. The gene calls are TRBV27 and TRBJ2-7, with D perhaps TRBD2 (5 bases). CDR3 length: 15 amino acids. The germline V and J ends were trimmed by 0 bases and 7 bases, with 16 bases remaining between them. CDR1 is MNHEY and CDR2 is SMNVEV in the germline V gene (reference sequence).

The rearrangement links TRBV28 to TRBJ1-1; 10 bases fit TRBD1. V trimming: 6 bases; J trimming: 1 base; junction bases outside the gene matches: 8. Germline assignment: CDR1 MDHEN and CDR2 SYDVKM. The CDR3 covers 16 residues. The DNA of the CDR3 is TGTGCCAGCAGCCAATGGACAGGGGGAAAGAACACTGAAGCTTTCTTT. Protein sequence: CASSQWTGGKNTEAFF.

The V call is TRBV5-1, the J call TRBJ1-2, with D possibly matching TRBD1 (5 bases). Germline lookup yields CDR1 SGHRS and CDR2 YFSETQ. The V and J ends lost 0 bases and 6 bases respectively, with 12 bases between them. The CDR3 covers 14 residues. In DNA, the CDR3 is TGCGCCAGCAGCTTGGGGGGCAGGGATCATGGCTACACCTTC. Translating gives CASSLGGRDHGYTF.

The rearrangement uses TRBV5-1 and TRBJ1-1; maybe TRBD1 (5 bases). The CDR3 runs 15 residues. Per germline, CDR1 SGHRS and CDR2 YFSETQ. Between the trimmed V and J ends, which lost 4 bases and 1 base, there was a span of 14 bases. CDR3 DNA sequence: TGCGCCAGCAGCGCTACCGGTGGACAGAACACTGAAGCTTTCTTT. Its translation: CASSATGGQNTEAFF.

The chain has TRBV18 and TRBJ2-7, with 7 bases identical to TRBD1. Trimming removed 5 bases from V and 2 bases from J; junction bases left unmatched: 6. The CDR3 totals 14 residues. The germline V gene encodes CDR1 KGHSH and CDR2 LQKENI. CDR3 sequence reads: CASSMTGTTYEQYF. The CDR3 nucleotides read TGTGCCAGCTCAATGACAGGGACGACCTACGAGCAGTACTTC.

The J gene is TRBJ2-3, the V gene TRBV7-3; 8 bases match TRBD1. V was clipped by 5 bases and J by 4 bases; unmatched bases: 2. Per germline, CDR1 SGHTA and CDR2 FQGTGA. The CDR3 loop spans 13 amino acids. CDR3 bases: TGTGCCAGCAGCATACAGGGGGCAGATACGCAGTATTTT. This sequence encodes CASSIQGADTQYF.

The chain joins TRBV7-8 to TRBJ2-6; possibly TRBD2 for D (5 bases). Between the trimmed V and J ends, which lost 5 bases and 1 base, there was a span of 6 bases. The CDR3 has 14 amino acids. Germline V lookup: CDR1 SGHVS, CDR2 FQNEAQ. The CDR3 region has the DNA TGTGCCAGCAGCCGGGATTCTGGGGCCAACGTCCTGACTTTC. Translated: CASSRDSGANVLTF.

The rearrangement links TRBV30 to TRBJ1-5; no reliable D call. The CDR3 is 13 amino acids. V was shortened by 2 bases and J by 2 bases, with 7 bases between the two germline ends. The V gene's germline CDR1 is GTSNPN and CDR2 SVGIG (reference sequence). CDR3 sequence: CAWSSEGNQPQHF. The DNA of the CDR3 is TGTGCCTGGAGTAGCGAAGGCAATCAGCCCCAGCATTTT.